What follows are 25 T cell receptor beta chains derived from one specimen sequenced in a study of blood T cell repertoires in COVID-19 (dated by TCRdb to 2018 to 2020). The library came from the immunoSEQ multiplex PCR assay. TCRdb obtained this table from immuneACCESS and retained in-frame rearrangements with V and J assigned. These tables miss some clones; where compared with another copy, unresolved V genes account for less than half of the shortfall, and the remainder is unexplained. The sample table lists 120,000 or so clones, 65% to 85% of them with a count of one. About 15% of the sample is held by the ten biggest clonotypes. Sequencing was done on a sample of peripheral blood. The receptors were gathered from a man aged 30-40 years with COVID-19, enrolled during active disease.

This chain connects TRBV11-3 to TRBJ2-5, with TRBD2 as a possible D gene (5 bases). V was clipped by 1 base and J by 4 bases, with 13 bases between them. CDR1 is SGHNT, CDR2 YENEEA, per germline. This CDR3 is 15 amino acids long. CDR3 in DNA: TGTGCCAGCAGCTTAGGGGGTCGGGGTTCAGAGACCCAGTACTTC. Its protein is CASSLGGRGSETQYF.

This clone was seen a few times. This sequence joins TRBV2 and TRBJ1-1, with D possibly TRBD1 on 5 matching bases. Germline V lookup: CDR1 SNHLY, CDR2 FYNNEI. V was pared by 8 bases and J by 3 bases, with 10 bases between. There are 12 residues in the CDR3. The CDR3 is CASSGGDTEAFF. CDR3 nucleotides: TGTGCCAGCTCCGGGGGGGACACTGAAGCTTTCTTT.

The chain joins TRBV7-9 to TRBJ2-5, with D uncertain. The V end lost 1 base, the J end lost 0 bases, and 9 bases lay between the germline ends. Germline CDR1 is SEHNR and CDR2 is FQNEAQ (reference sequence). The CDR3 runs 15 residues. Here the CDR3 reads CASSLEIQYQETQYF. The DNA of the CDR3 is TGTGCCAGCAGCTTAGAAATACAGTACCAAGAGACCCAGTACTTC.

The J gene is TRBJ2-3, the V gene TRBV11-3; TRBD2 aligns across 10 bases. The CDR3 has 16 residues. J was trimmed by 1 base and V by 6 bases; bases with no gene match: 7. Germline V gene lookup returns CDR1 SGHNT and CDR2 YENEEA. CDR3 sequence: CASSLLAGHGTDTQYF. In DNA form, the CDR3 reads TGTGCCAGCAGTCTACTAGCGGGGCATGGCACAGATACGCAGTATTTT.

This clone was picked up many times. The chain employs TRBV7-9 and TRBJ2-5, with D possibly matching TRBD1 (6 bases). Trimming took off 5 bases at V and 2 bases at J, with 18 bases between the two ends. The germline gives CDR1 SEHNR, CDR2 FQNEAQ (reference sequence). CDR3 length: 16 amino acids. The chain's CDR3 is CASSPPRGSQQETQYF. For the CDR3, the DNA is TGTGCCAGCAGCCCCCCGAGGGGGAGTCAACAAGAGACCCAGTACTTC.

The chain recombines TRBV19 with TRBJ2-2; 7 positions agree with TRBD1. CDR3 size: 14 residues. The germline V gene has CDR1 LNHDA and CDR2 SQIVND (reference sequence). The V gene end was trimmed by 7 bases and the J gene end by 4 bases; junction bases not matched to a gene: 6. The CDR3 DNA follows: TGTGCCAGTAACACAGGGGCGGGCACCGGGGAGCTGTTTTTT. Its translation is CASNTGAGTGELFF.

The rearrangement joins TRBV11-3 to TRBJ2-3; 11 bases map to TRBD1. J lost 3 bases, V lost 0 bases, and 5 bases had no gene match. CDR3 length equals 17 residues. The germline gives CDR1 SGHNT, CDR2 YENEEA. CDR3 in amino acids: CASSLDFGTGGTDTQYF. CDR3 sequence (DNA): TGTGCCAGCAGCTTAGATTTTGGGACAGGGGGTACAGATACGCAGTATTTT.

The chain uses TRBV6-5 and TRBJ1-6; 9 nucleotides line up with TRBD1. V gave up 8 bases and J gave up 8 bases; unmatched junction bases: 10. Germline V lookup: CDR1 MNHEY, CDR2 SVGAGI. This CDR3 spans 15 amino acids. DNA for the CDR3: TGTGCCAGCGGTAAACGGGACAGGGATTATTCACCCCTCCACTTT. It encodes CASGKRDRDYSPLHF.

This clone was seen a few times. The chain recombines TRBV10-3 with TRBJ2-7; 10 bases agree with TRBD1. With V trimmed by 7 bases and J by 5 bases, 5 bases remained unmatched. From germline, CDR1 is ENHRY and CDR2 SYGVKD. The CDR3 has 13 amino acids. The DNA of the CDR3 is TGTGCCATCATGGGGACAGGGGTTGACGAGCAGTACTTC. Its translation: CAIMGTGVDEQYF.

The J gene is TRBJ1-1, the V gene TRBV7-8, with 9 bases that match TRBD1. The CDR3 has 18 residues. CDR1 is SGHVS, CDR2 FQNEAQ, per germline. V dropped 1 base and J dropped 2; count of bases not matched to a gene: 11. The CDR3 loop reads CASSLDGGTGYFNTEAFF. In DNA form, the CDR3 reads TGTGCCAGCAGCTTAGACGGCGGGACAGGGTATTTCAACACTGAAGCTTTCTTT.

The V gene is TRBV19, the J gene TRBJ1-1; weak D call: TRBD1 (5 bases). The CDR3 runs 14 residues. Germline V gives CDR1 LNHDA, CDR2 SQIVND (reference sequence). The V end lost 6 bases, the J end lost 0 bases, and 11 bases lay between the germline ends. This CDR3 reads CASSQGYLNTEAFF. CDR3 nucleotides: TGTGCCAGTAGCCAGGGATATCTGAACACTGAAGCTTTCTTT.

The chain joins TRBV11-3 to TRBJ2-5, with 9 bases fitting TRBD1. The CDR3 contains 14 residues. Germline lookup yields CDR1 SGHNT and CDR2 YENEEA. Trimming removed 6 bases from V and 5 bases from J; junction bases left unmatched: 7. CDR3 in amino acids: CASSDGTGWETQYF. For the CDR3, the DNA is TGTGCCAGCAGTGACGGGACAGGGTGGGAGACCCAGTACTTC.

The V gene is TRBV4-1, the J gene TRBJ1-6; weak D call: TRBD1 (6 bases). The CDR3 length is 15 residues. V gave up 6 bases and J gave up 0 bases, with 9 bases separating them. Per germline, CDR1 MGHRA and CDR2 YSYEKL. CDR3 nucleotide sequence: TGCGCCAGCAGGACAGGTTACTCCTATAATTCACCCCTCCACTTT. Amino acid sequence: CASRTGYSYNSPLHF.

Comments on this clone: A much larger clone lies one base from this, so it may be a read error. The chain has TRBV2 and TRBJ2-7; the match to TRBD1 covers 9 bases. The CDR3 loop spans 15 amino acids. Germline CDR1 is SNHLY and CDR2 is FYNNEI. The V gene end was trimmed by 0 bases and the J gene end by 2 bases; junction bases not matched to a gene: 2. CDR3 DNA sequence: TGTGCCAGCAGTGAAGCCGGGACAGGGACCTACGAGCAGTACTTC. It yields the protein CASSEAGTGTYEQYF.

This chain connects TRBV27 to TRBJ1-3; D unclear. CDR1 MNHEY and CDR2 SMNVEV come from the germline V gene (reference sequence). V lost 8 bases to trimming and J lost 0 bases, with 11 bases between them. The CDR3 consists of 14 residues. CDR3 amino acids: CASAKLSSGNTIYF. The CDR3 bases are TGTGCCAGCGCCAAACTGAGCTCTGGAAACACCATATATTTT.

The V and J genes are TRBV28 and TRBJ1-5, with D possibly matching TRBD1 (6 bases). In germline, CDR1 is MDHEN, CDR2 SYDVKM. The CDR3 extends over 15 amino acids. V was clipped by 3 bases and J by 4 bases, with 13 bases between them. As DNA, the CDR3 is TGTGCCAGCAGTTTGCGGGGGGCGGGAAATCAGCCCCAGCATTTT. It codes for CASSLRGAGNQPQHF.

The chain combines TRBV27 with TRBJ2-7, with 8 bases matching TRBD1. The V and J ends lost 8 bases and 1 base, in that order; junction bases with no gene match: 7. The CDR3 is 14 residues long. Germline values: CDR1 MNHEY, CDR2 SMNVEV (reference sequence). The CDR3 coding sequence is TGTGCCAGCGGAGCGACAGGGGTGTCCTACGAGCAGTACTTC. As protein: CASGATGVSYEQYF.

This chain connects TRBV4-1 to TRBJ1-3; TRBD1 matches 9 bases. Germline CDR1 and CDR2: MGHRA and YSYEKL. The J segment lost 2 bases and the V segment lost 0 bases, leaving 8 bases of the junction unmatched. CDR3 length equals 18 residues. The CDR3 DNA is TGCGCCAGCAGCCAAGAAGGACAGGGGAGAATCACTGGAAACACCATATATTTT. As protein: CASSQEGQGRITGNTIYF.

V gene TRBV19 combines with J gene TRBJ1-1; 8 nucleotides align to TRBD1. The germline V gene has CDR1 LNHDA and CDR2 SQIVND (reference sequence). The V segment lost 7 bases and the J segment 1 base; nucleotides outside the gene matches: 11. This CDR3 has 16 residues. The CDR3 nucleotides read TGTGCCAGTAATACAAGGACAGGGCGTGGGAACACTGAAGCTTTCTTT. This sequence encodes CASNTRTGRGNTEAFF.

The chain carries TRBV9 and TRBJ2-3; 8 positions agree with TRBD2. The CDR3 spans 16 residues. Losses at the gene ends were 6 bases for V and 2 bases for J; bases not matched to a gene: 11. The V gene's germline CDR1 is SGDLS and CDR2 YYNGEE. CDR3 sequence (DNA): TGTGCCAGCACCCCCGATGCGGGAGGTTACACAGATACGCAGTATTTT. It translates to CASTPDAGGYTDTQYF.

The V gene is TRBV27, the J gene TRBJ1-6; 7 nucleotides align to TRBD1. This CDR3 is 14 amino acids long. In germline, CDR1 is MNHEY, CDR2 SMNVEV (reference sequence). Trimming took 2 bases from V and 6 from J; bases not matched to a gene: 1. Written as DNA, the CDR3 is TGTGCCAGCAGTTTAGGGACAGTTAATTCACCCCTCCACTTT. Translating gives CASSLGTVNSPLHF.

The chain is built from TRBV11-3 and TRBJ1-4, with 8 bases fitting TRBD1. Germline values: CDR1 SGHNT, CDR2 YENEEA. The CDR3 consists of 18 residues. The V segment lost 5 bases and the J segment 7 bases; nucleotides outside the gene matches: 18. This CDR3 is CASSGRTGSEGPIEKLFF. The CDR3 region has the DNA TGTGCCAGCAGCGGACGGACAGGGTCAGAAGGTCCAATTGAAAAACTGTTTTTT.

This chain connects TRBV28 to TRBJ1-4, with 7 bases lining up with TRBD1. V shed 8 bases and J 6 bases; nucleotides not matched to a gene: 6. This CDR3 is 13 amino acids long. Germline V CDR1 and CDR2: MDHEN, SYDVKM. The CDR3: CASHGTADEKLFF. For the CDR3, the DNA is TGTGCCAGCCACGGGACAGCGGATGAAAAACTGTTTTTT.

In its sample, this clone was seen once. The chain has TRBV7-8 and TRBJ1-1; 7 positions match TRBD1. This CDR3 comprises 14 residues. After removal of 5 bases from V and 4 bases from J, the junction contained 7 bases not matched to a gene. CDR1 is SGHVS, CDR2 FQNEAQ, per germline. CDR3 sequence reads: CASSLRQGGTEAFF. DNA of the CDR3: TGTGCCAGCAGCCTACGACAGGGTGGCACTGAAGCTTTCTTT.

This chain links TRBV30 with TRBJ1-1; D is unclear. The CDR3 is 11 amino acids. V was pared by 0 bases and J by 10 bases, with 9 bases between. The germline V gene encodes CDR1 GTSNPN and CDR2 SVGIG (reference sequence). The CDR3 loop reads CAWSVRSVAFF. The CDR3 region has the DNA TGTGCCTGGAGTGTACGGAGCGTAGCTTTCTTT.